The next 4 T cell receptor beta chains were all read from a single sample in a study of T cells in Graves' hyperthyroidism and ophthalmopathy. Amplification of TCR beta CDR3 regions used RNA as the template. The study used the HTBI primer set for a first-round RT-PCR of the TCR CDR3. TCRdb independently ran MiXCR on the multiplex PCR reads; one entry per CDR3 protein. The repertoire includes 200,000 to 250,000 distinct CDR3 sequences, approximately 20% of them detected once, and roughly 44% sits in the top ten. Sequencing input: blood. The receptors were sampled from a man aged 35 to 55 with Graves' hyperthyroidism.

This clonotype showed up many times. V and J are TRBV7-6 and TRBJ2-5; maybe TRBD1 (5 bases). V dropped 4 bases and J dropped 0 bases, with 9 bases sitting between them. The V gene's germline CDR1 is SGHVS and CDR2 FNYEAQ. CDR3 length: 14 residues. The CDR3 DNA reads TGTGCCAGCAGCTCCAGACAGAACCAAGAGACCCAGTACTTC. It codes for CASSSRQNQETQYF.

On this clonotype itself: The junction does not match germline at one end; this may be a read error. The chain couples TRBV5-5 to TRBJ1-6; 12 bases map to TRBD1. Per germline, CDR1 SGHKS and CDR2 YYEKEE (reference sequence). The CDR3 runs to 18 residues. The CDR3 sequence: CASSLEGQGATYNSPLHF. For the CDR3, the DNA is TGCGCCAGCAGCTTGGAGGGACAGGGGGCTACCTATAATTCACCCCTCCACTTT.

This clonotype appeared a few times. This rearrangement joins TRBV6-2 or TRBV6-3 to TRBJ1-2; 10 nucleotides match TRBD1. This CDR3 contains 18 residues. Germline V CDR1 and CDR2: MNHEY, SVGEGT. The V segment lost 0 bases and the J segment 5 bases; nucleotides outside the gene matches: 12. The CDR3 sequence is CASSYSVPGQGREYGYTF. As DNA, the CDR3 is TGTGCCAGCAGTTACTCCGTCCCGGGACAGGGGCGGGAGTATGGCTACACCTTC.

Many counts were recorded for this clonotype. The CDR3 spells CASSYGTFSYNEQFF. The DNA for the CDR3 is TGTGCCAGCAGCTATGGGACTTTCTCCTACAATGAGCAGTTCTTC. J is TRBJ2-1 and V is TRBV7-8, with D possibly being TRBD2 (6 bases). The CDR3 runs to 15 residues. CDR1 and CDR2 (germline): SGHVS, FQNEAQ. V was shortened by 4 bases and J by 0 bases, with 10 bases between the two germline ends.